This TCR beta chain derives from a study of T-cell memory formation after mild COVID-19. Overall study: TCR clusters showed largely donor specificity.

5'RACE primed from the constant segment yielded TCR alpha and TCR beta cDNA libraries bearing sample barcodes and UMIs. One entry per CDR3 protein, called by TCRdb with MiXCR from the 5' RACE reads. The sample lists more than 350,000 distinct CDR3 sequences, about a sixth occurring once. Study-level points and caveats: Some responding clones appeared in pre-infection memory, suggesting cross-reactive memory joined. Second-wave clones reaching peak frequency on day 37 lacked confirmed SARS-CoV-2 specificity.

This clonotype has more than one count but fewer than ten. Its target is unknown. Germline assignment: CDR1 MNHEY and CDR2 SVGEGT. J was trimmed by 7 bases and V by 4 bases; bases with no gene match: 8. The CDR3 length is 16 residues. The sequence came from a man aged 18 to 35 who had mild COVID-19 (a few samples of this study predate the infection). Cell type and time point are not known. The rearrangement links TRBV6-2 or TRBV6-3 to TRBJ1-6; 9 positions agree with TRBD1. The sequencing input was PBMCs or a T cell subset sorted from them (not recorded which). DNA of the CDR3: TGTGCCAGCAGTTCAAGGTCCGGGACAGGGAATTCACCCCTCCACTTT. This gives the protein CASSSRSGTGNSPLHF.